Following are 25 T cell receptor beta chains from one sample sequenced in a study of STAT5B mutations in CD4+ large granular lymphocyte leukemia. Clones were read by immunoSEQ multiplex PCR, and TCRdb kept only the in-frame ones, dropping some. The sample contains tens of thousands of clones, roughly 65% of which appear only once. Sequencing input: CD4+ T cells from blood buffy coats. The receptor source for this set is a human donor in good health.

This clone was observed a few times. The CDR3 DNA is TGTGCCAGCAGCTTGGCGGGGGCTAACACCGGGGAGCTGTTTTTT. Translation: CASSLAGANTGELFF. This chain connects TRBV5-6 to TRBJ2-2, with D perhaps being TRBD1 or TRBD2 (6 bases each). With 0 bases removed from V and 2 bases from J, the gap between germline ends came to 8 bases. CDR1 is SGHDT, CDR2 YYEEEE, per germline. CDR3 length equals 15 residues.

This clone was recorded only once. DNA of the CDR3: TGTGCCAGTAGTATGGGACTTTCCTACGAGCAGTACTTC. It translates to CASSMGLSYEQYF. V usage is TRBV19 and J usage is TRBJ2-7; D is possibly TRBD2 (6 bases). Germline lookup yields CDR1 LNHDA and CDR2 SQIVND (reference sequence). The CDR3 loop spans 13 amino acids. V was shortened by 3 bases and J by 1 base, with 7 bases between the two germline ends.

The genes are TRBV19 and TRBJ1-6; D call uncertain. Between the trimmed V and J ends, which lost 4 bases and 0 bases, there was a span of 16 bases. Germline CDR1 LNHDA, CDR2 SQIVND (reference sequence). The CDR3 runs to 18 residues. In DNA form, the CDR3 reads TGTGCCAGTAGTAAAGGAGCAGCTGCTAGCTCCTATAATTCACCCCTCCACTTT. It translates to CASSKGAAASSYNSPLHF.

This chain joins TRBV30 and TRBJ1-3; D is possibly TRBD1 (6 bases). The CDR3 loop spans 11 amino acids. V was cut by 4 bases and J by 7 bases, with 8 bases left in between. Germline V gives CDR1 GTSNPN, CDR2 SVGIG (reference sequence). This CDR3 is CAWMGANTIYF. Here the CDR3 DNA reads TGTGCCTGGATGGGGGCGAACACCATATATTTT.

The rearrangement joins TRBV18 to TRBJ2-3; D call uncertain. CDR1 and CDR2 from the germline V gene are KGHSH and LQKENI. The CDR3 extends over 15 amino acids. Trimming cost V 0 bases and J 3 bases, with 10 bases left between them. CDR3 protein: CASSPPGQTTDTQYF. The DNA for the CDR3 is TGTGCCAGCTCACCACCAGGCCAGACTACAGATACGCAGTATTTT.

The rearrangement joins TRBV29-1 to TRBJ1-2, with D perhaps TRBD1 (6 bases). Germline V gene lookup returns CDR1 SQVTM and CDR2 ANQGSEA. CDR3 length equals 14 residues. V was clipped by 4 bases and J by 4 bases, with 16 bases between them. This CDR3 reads CSVGEGGNLYGYTF. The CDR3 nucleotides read TGCAGCGTTGGGGAGGGGGGAAACCTCTATGGCTACACCTTC. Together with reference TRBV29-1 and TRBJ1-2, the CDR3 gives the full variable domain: SAVISQKPSRDICQRGTSLTIQCQVDSQVTMMFWYRQQPGQSLTLIATANQGSEATYESGFVIDKFPISRPNLTFSTLTVSNMSPEDSSIYLCSVGEGGNLYGYTFGSGTRLTVV.

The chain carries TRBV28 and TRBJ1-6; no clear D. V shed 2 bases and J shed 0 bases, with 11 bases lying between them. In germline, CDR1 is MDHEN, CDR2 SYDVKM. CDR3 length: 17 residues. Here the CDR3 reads CASSLAGGYSYNSPLHF. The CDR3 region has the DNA TGTGCCAGCAGTTTAGCCGGCGGGTACTCCTATAATTCACCCCTCCACTTT.

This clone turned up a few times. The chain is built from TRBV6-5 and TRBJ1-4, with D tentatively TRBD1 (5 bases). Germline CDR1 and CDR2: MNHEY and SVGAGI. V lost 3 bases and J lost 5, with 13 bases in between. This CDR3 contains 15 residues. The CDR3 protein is CASSYRGRLNEKLFF. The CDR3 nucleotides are TGTGCCAGCAGTTATCGGGGACGCCTAAATGAAAAACTGTTTTTT.

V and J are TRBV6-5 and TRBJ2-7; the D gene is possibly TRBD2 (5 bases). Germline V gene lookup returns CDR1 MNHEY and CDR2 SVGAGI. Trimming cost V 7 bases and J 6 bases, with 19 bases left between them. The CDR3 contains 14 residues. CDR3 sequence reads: CASTPQELVTEQYF. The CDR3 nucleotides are TGTGCCAGCACCCCCCAGGAACTAGTAACCGAGCAGTACTTC.

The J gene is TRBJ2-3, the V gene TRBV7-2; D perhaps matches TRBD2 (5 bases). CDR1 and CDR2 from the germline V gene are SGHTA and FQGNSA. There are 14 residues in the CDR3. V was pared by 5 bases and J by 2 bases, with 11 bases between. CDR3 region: CASSPSTTTDTQYF. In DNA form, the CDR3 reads TGTGCCAGCAGCCCATCGACTACCACAGATACGCAGTATTTT.

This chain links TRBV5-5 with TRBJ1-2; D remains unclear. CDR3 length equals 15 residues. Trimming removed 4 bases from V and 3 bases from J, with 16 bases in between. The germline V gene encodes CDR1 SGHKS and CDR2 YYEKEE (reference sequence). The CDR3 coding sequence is TGTGCCAGCAGCGCCGACCGTCCGTCTTACTATGGCTACACCTTC. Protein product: CASSADRPSYYGYTF.

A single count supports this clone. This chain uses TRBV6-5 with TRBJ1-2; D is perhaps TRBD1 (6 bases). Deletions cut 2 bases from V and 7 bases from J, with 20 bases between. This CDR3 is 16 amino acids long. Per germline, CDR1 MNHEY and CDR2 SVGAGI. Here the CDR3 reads CASSYGRQEGGSGYTF. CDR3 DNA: TGTGCCAGCAGTTACGGGCGACAGGAGGGCGGTAGTGGCTACACCTTC.

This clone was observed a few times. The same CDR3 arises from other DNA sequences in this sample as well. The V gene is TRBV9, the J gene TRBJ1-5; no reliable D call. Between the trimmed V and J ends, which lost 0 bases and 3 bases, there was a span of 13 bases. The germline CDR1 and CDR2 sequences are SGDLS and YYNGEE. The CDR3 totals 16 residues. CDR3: CASSVEHYLPNQPQHF. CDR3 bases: TGTGCCAGCAGCGTAGAACATTATCTTCCCAATCAGCCCCAGCATTTT.

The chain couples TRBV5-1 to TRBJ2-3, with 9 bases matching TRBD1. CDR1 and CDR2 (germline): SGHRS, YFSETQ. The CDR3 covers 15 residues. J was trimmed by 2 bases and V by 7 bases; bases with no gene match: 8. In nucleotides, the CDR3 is TGCGCCAGCTGTCCCGGGACAGGGCCCACAGATACGCAGTATTTT. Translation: CASCPGTGPTDTQYF.

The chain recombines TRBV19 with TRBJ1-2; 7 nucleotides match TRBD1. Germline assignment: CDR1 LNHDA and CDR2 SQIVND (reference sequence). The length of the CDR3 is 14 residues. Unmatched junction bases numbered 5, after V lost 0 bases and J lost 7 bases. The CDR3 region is CASSIDNRGGGYTF. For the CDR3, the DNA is TGTGCCAGTAGTATAGATAACAGGGGCGGTGGCTACACCTTC.

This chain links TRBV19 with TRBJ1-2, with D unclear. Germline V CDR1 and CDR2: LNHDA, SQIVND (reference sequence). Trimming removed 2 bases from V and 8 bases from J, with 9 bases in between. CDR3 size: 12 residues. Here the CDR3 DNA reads TGTGCCAGTAGTATAAACACAGTCGGCTACACCTTC. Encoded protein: CASSINTVGYTF.

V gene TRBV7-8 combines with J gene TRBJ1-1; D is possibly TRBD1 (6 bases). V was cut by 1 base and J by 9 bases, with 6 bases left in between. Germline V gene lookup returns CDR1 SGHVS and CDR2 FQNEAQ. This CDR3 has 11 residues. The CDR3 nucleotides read TGTGCCAGCAGCTTAGGGGGGCAAGCTTTCTTT. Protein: CASSLGGQAFF.

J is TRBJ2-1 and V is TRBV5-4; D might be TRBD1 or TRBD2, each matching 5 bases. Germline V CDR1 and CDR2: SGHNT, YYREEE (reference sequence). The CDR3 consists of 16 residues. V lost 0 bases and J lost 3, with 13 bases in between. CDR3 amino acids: CASSLAGARDYNEQFF. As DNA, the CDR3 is TGTGCCAGCAGCTTGGCCGGGGCCCGGGACTACAATGAGCAGTTCTTC.

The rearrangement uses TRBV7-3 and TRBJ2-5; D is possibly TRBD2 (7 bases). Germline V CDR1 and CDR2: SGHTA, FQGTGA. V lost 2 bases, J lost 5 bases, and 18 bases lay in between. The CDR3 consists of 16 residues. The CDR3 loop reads CASSLGGGLREETQYF. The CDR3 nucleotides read TGTGCCAGCAGCTTAGGGGGGGGCCTAAGGGAGGAGACCCAGTACTTC.

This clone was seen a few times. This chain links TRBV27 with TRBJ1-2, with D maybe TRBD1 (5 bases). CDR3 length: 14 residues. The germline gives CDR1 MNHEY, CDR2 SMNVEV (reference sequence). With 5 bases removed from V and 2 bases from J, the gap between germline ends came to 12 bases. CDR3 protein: CASSPTVSNYGYTF. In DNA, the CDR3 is TGTGCCAGCAGTCCGACAGTTTCCAACTATGGCTACACCTTC.

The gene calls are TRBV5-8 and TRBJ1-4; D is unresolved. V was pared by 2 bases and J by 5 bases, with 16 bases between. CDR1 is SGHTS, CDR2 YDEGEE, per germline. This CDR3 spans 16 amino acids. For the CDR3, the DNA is TGTGCCAGCAGCTTACCCCCGGGAGTCGCAAATGAAAAACTGTTTTTT. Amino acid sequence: CASSLPPGVANEKLFF.

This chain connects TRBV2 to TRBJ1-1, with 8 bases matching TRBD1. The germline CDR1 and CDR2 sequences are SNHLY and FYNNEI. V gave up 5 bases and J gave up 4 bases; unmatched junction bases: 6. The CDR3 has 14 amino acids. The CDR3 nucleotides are TGTGCCAGCAGTCTGACAGGGGCAGGCACTGAAGCTTTCTTT. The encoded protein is CASSLTGAGTEAFF. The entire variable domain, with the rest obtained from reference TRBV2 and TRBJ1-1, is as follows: EPEVTQTPSHQVTQMGQEVILRCVPISNHLYFYWYRQILGQKVEFLVSFYNNEISEKSEIFDDQFSVERPDGSNFTLKIRSTKLEDSAMYFCASSLTGAGTEAFFGQGTRLTVV.

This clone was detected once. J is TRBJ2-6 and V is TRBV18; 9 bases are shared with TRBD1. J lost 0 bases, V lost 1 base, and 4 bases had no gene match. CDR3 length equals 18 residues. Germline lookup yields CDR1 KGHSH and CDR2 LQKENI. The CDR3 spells CASSPRMGQGSGANVLTF. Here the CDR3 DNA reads TGTGCCAGCTCACCACGGATGGGACAGGGCTCTGGGGCCAACGTCCTGACTTTC.

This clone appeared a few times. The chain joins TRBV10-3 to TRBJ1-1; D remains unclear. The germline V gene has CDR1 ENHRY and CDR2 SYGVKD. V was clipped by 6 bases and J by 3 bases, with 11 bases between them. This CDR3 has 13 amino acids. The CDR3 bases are TGTGCCATCAGCGGCATGGAGGACACTGAAGCTTTCTTT. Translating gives CAISGMEDTEAFF.

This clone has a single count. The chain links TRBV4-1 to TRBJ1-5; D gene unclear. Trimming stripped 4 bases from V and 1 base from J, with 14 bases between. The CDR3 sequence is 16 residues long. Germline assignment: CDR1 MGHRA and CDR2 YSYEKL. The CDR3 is CASSPTPRSSNQPQHF. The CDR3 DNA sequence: TGCGCCAGCAGCCCCACCCCGAGGAGCAGCAATCAGCCCCAGCATTTT.